This T cell receptor (beta chain) was captured by sequencing in a study of blood T cell repertoires in COVID-19. This CDR3 has 13 amino acids. The V segment lost 8 bases and the J segment 3 bases; nucleotides outside the gene matches: 5. Germline assignment: CDR1 MNHEY and CDR2 SMNVEV (reference sequence). The data were produced by immunoSEQ multiplex PCR, yet TCRdb's version contains in-frame clones alone and is incomplete. The data contain over 150,000 clones, roughly 88% of them singletons. The V call is TRBV27, the J call TRBJ2-3, with TRBD2 matching over 7 bases. This clonotype was sampled from a man aged 45 to 65 with COVID-19, enrolled during active disease. The sequencing sample was made of peripheral blood. The CDR3 DNA is TGTGCCAGCGCGGGAGAGGGGACAGATACGCAGTATTTT. It specifies CASAGEGTDTQYF.